Described below is a single T cell receptor (beta chain) sequence and its context. Its antigen is undetermined. CDR1 is MGHRA and CDR2 is YSYEKL in the germline V gene. CDR3 size: 16 residues. Trimming pared 0 bases from V and 0 bases from J, leaving 11 bases between. Method: immunoSEQ multiplex PCR; TCRdb's copy keeps in-frame clones and lacks some. The sample includes tens of thousands of clones, approximately 90% seen only once; the top ten take approximately 11%. The source of the sample is a study of T cell responses to AZD1222 COVID-19 vaccine. Study-wide findings and caveats: Vaccine-related CD4 TCRs covered spike, predominating at 160-218 and 743-854. Unmutated variant regions are reportedly the target of nearly half of TCRs that are spike-specific.

This TCR was recovered from an adult in good health. V gene TRBV4-1 combines with J gene TRBJ1-1, with D hard to call. Here the sequenced sample was peripheral blood, taken on day 0 of AZD1222 vaccination. This CDR3 is CASSQELGRMNTEAFF. In DNA, the CDR3 is TGCGCCAGCAGCCAAGAATTAGGTCGGATGAACACTGAAGCTTTCTTT.